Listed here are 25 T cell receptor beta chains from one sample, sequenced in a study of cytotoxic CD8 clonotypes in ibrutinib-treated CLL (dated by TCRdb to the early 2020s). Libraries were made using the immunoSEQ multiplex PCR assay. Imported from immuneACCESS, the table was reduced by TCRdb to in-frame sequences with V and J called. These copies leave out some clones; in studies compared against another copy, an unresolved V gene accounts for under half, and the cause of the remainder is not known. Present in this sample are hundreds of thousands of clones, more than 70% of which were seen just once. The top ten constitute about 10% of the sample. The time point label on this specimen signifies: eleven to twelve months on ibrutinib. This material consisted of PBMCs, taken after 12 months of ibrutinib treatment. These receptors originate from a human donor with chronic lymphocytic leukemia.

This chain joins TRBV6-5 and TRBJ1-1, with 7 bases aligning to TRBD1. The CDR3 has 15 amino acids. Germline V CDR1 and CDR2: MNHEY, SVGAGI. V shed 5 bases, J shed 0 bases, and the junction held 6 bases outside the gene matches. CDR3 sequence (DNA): TGTGCCAGCAGTCTAACGGGACAGATGAACACTGAAGCTTTCTTT. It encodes CASSLTGQMNTEAFF.

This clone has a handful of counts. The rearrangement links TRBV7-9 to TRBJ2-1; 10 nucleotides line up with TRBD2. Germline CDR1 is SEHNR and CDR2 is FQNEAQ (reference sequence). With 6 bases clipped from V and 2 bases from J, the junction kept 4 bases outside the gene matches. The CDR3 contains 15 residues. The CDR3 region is CASRSTSGAYNEQFF. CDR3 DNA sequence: TGTGCCAGCAGGTCCACTAGCGGGGCCTACAATGAGCAGTTCTTC.

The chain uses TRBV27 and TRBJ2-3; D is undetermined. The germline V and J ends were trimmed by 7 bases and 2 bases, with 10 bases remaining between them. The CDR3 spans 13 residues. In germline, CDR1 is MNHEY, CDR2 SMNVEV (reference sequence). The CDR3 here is CASTSLNTDTQYF. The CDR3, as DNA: TGTGCCAGCACCTCCCTGAACACAGATACGCAGTATTTT.

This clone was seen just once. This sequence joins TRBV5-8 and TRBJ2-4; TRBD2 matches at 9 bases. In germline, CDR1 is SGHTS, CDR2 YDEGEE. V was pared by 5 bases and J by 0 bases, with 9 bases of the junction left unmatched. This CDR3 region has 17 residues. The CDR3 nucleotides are TGTGCCAGCAGGCTTGCGGGAGGGACGGAAGCCAAAAACATTCAGTACTTC. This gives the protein CASRLAGGTEAKNIQYF.

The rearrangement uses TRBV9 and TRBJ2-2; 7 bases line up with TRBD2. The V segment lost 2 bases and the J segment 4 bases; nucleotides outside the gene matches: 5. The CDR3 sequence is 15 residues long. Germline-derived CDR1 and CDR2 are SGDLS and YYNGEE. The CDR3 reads CASSVPGLPTGELFF. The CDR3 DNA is TGTGCCAGCAGCGTGCCGGGACTACCCACCGGGGAGCTGTTTTTT.

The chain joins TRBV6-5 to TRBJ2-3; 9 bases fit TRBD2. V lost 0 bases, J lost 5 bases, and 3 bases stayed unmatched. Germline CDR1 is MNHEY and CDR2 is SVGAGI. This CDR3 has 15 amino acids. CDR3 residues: CASSYSASGVDTQYF. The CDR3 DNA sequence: TGTGCCAGCAGTTACTCGGCTAGCGGGGTAGATACGCAGTATTTT.

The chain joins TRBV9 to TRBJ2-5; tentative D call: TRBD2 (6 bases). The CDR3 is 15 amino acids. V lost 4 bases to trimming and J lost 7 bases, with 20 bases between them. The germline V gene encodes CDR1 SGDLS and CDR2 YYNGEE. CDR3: CASSSSGTHSRTQYF. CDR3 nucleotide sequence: TGTGCCAGCAGCTCCTCCGGGACTCACTCGCGGACCCAGTACTTC.

The CDR3 loop is CASSSLPGWAHGYTF. In DNA, the CDR3 is TGTGCCAGCAGCTCCCTCCCCGGGTGGGCCCATGGCTACACCTTC. The genes are TRBV11-2 and TRBJ1-2; D not certain. CDR1 SGHAT and CDR2 FQNNGV come from the germline V gene. The ends were cut back, 4 bases at V and 6 bases at J, with 18 bases in the middle. There are 15 residues in the CDR3.

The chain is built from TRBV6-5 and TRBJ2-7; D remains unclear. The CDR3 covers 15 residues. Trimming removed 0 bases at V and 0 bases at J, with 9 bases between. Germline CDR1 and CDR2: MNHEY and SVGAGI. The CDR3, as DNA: TGTGCCAGCAGTTACTCGCCAGGATACTCCTACGAGCAGTACTTC. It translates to CASSYSPGYSYEQYF.

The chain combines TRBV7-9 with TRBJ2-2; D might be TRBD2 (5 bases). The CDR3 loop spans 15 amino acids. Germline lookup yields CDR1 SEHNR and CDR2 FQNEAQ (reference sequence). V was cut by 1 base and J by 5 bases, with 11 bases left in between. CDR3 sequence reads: CASSLGTLWTGELFF. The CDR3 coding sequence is TGTGCCAGCAGCTTAGGGACTCTCTGGACCGGGGAGCTGTTTTTT.

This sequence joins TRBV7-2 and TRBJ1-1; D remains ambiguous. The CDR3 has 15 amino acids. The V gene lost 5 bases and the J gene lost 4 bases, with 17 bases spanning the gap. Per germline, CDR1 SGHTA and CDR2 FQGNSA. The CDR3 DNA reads TGTGCCAGCAGCCTCAATATAGGCGTATCCACTGAAGCTTTCTTT. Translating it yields CASSLNIGVSTEAFF. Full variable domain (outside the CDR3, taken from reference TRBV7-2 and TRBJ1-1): GAGVSQSPSNKVTEKGKDVELRCDPISGHTALYWYRQSLGQGLEFLIYFQGNSAPDKSGLPSDRFSAERTGGSVSTLTIQRTQQEDSAVYLCASSLNIGVSTEAFFGQGTRLTVV.

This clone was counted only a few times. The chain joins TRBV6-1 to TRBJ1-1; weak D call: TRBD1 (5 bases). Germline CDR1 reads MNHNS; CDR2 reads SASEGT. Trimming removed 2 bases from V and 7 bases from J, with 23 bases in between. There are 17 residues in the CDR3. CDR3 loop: CASSESRRPDTQGEAFF. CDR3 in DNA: TGTGCCAGCAGTGAATCCCGGCGCCCGGACACCCAGGGTGAAGCTTTCTTT.

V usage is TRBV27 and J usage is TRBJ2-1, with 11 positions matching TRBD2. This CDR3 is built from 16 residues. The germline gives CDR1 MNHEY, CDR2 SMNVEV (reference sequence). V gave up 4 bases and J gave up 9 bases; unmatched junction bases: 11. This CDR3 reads CASSSWTSGQGPEQFF. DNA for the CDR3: TGTGCCAGCAGTTCCTGGACTAGCGGGCAAGGACCTGAGCAGTTCTTC.

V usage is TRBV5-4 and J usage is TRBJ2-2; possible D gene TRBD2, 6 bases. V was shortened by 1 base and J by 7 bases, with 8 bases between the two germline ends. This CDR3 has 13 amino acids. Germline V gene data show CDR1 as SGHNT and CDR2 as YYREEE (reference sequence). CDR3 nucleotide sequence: TGTGCCAGCAGCTTGATGGGGGGCGGGGAGCTGTTTTTT. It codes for CASSLMGGGELFF.

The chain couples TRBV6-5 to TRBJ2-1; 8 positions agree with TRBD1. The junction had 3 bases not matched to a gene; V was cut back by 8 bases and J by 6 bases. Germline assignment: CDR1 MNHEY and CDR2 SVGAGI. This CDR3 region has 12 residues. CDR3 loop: CASQGAVNEQFF. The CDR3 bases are TGTGCCAGCCAGGGGGCCGTCAATGAGCAGTTCTTC.

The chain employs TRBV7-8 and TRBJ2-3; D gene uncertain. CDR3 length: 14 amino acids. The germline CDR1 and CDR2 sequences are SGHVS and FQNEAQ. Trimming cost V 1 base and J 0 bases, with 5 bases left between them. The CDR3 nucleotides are TGTGCCAGCAGCTTAGGGTCCAGCACAGATACGCAGTATTTT. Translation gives CASSLGSSTDTQYF.

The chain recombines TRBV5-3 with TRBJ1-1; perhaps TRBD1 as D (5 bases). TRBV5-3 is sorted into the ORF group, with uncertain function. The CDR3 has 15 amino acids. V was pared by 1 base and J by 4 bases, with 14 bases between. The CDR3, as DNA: TGTGCCAGAAGCTTGCCGGGGCGGCATTTCACTGAAGCTTTCTTT. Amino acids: CARSLPGRHFTEAFF.

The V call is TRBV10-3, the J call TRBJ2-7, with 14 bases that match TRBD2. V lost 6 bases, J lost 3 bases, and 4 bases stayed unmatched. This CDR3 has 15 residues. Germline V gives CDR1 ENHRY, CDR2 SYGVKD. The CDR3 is CAIRGTSGGNYEQYF. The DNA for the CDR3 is TGTGCCATCAGGGGGACTAGCGGGGGAAACTACGAGCAGTACTTC.

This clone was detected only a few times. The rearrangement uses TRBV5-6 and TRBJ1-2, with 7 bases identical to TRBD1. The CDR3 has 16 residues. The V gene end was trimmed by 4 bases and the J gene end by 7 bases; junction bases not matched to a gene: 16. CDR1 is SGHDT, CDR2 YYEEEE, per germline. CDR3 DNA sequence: TGTGCCAGCAGCCACGAGGTGGGGACAGTATCGACTGGCTACACCTTC. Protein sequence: CASSHEVGTVSTGYTF. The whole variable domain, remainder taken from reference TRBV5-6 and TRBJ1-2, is DAGVTQSPTHLIKTRGQQVTLRCSPKSGHDTVSWYQQALGQGPQFIFQYYEEEERQRGNFPDRFSGHQFPNYSSELNVNALLLGDSALYLCASSHEVGTVSTGYTFGSGTRLTVV.

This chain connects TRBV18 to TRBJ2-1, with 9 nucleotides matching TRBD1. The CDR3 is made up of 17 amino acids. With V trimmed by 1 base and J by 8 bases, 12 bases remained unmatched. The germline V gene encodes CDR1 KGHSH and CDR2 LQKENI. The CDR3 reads CASSPQGARTGGDEQFF. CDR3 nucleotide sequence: TGTGCCAGCTCACCACAGGGGGCCCGTACAGGGGGCGATGAGCAGTTCTTC.

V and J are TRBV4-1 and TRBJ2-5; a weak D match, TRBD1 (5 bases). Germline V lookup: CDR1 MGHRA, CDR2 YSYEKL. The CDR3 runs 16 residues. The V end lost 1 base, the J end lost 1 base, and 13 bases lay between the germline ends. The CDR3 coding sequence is TGCGCCAGCAGCCAAGGGCAGGGCCCTTCCCAAGAGACCCAGTACTTC. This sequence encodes CASSQGQGPSQETQYF.

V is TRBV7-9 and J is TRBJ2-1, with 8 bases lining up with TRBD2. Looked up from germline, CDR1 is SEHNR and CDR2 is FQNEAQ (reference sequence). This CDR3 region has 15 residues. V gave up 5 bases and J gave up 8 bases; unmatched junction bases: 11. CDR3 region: CASSPPGTRVDEQFF. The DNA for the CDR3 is TGTGCCAGCAGCCCCCCCGGGACTAGAGTCGATGAGCAGTTCTTC. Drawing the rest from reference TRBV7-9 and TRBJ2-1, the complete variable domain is DTGVSQNPRHKITKRGQNVTFRCDPISEHNRLYWYRQTLGQGPEFLTYFQNEAQLEKSRLLSDRFSAERPKGSFSTLEIQRTEQGDSAMYLCASSPPGTRVDEQFFGPGTRLTVL.

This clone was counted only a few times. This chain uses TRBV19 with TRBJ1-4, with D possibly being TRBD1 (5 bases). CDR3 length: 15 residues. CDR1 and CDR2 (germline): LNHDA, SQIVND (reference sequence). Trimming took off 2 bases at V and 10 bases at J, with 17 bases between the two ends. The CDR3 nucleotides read TGTGCCAGTAGTATATTGGGGACCGACGTAGGAAAACTGTTTTTT. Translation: CASSILGTDVGKLFF.

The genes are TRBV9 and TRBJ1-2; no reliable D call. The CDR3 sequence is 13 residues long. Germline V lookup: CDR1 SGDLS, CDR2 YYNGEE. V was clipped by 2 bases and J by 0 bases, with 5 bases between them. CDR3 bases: TGTGCCAGCAGCGTCGATACTAACTATGGCTACACCTTC. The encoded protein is CASSVDTNYGYTF.

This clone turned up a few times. CDR3 coding DNA: TGTGCCAGCGTGAAGACAGGGTACGCTTTCTTT. Translated, it gives CASVKTGYAFF. The chain recombines TRBV2 with TRBJ1-1; 7 bases map to TRBD1. V was clipped by 8 bases and J by 11 bases; unmatched bases: 8. This CDR3 spans 11 amino acids. Germline lookup yields CDR1 SNHLY and CDR2 FYNNEI.